Listed below are T cell receptor beta chains from one sample, sequenced in a study of cytomegalovirus exposure and HLA in healthy donors. Assay used: immunoSEQ multiplex PCR; TCRdb lists only in-frame clones, some missing. The sample includes 65,000 or so clones, 94% of them seen just once. Sequenced material: PBMCs. The receptor set was obtained from a man aged 18 to 29 in good health and CMV-seropositive. The CDR3 runs from the conserved cysteine through the conserved F or W. D genes are given only for firm matches. Part of the rows lack a size; the others show once, few, many or a class for expanded clones.

TGTGCCAGCAGTAGGCAGGGGCAGCCCCAGCATTTT | CASSRQGQPQHF | - | TRBJ1-5 | - | TRBV6-5
TGTGCCAGCAGCACAGGGGATCTTTCGACTCCCTACGAGCAGTACTTC | CASSTGDLSTPYEQYF | - | TRBJ2-7 | TRBD1 | TRBV5-8
TGTGCCAGCAGAGGGGTGTCCGACAATGAGCAGTTCTTC | CASRGVSDNEQFF | once | TRBJ2-1 | - | TRBV6-1
TGTGCCAGCAGTGAGGAACAGGGGAGGTGGACTGAAGCTTTCTTT | CASSEEQGRWTEAFF | few | TRBJ1-1 | TRBD1 | TRBV6-1
TGTGCCAGCAGCGAAACAGGGGGCACAGATACGCAGTATTTT | CASSETGGTDTQYF | - | TRBJ2-3 | TRBD1 | TRBV6-4
TGTGCCAGCAGCTTAGCAGACAGACTTACCGGGGAGCTGTTTTTT | CASSLADRLTGELFF | - | TRBJ2-2 | - | TRBV7-8
TGTGCCAGCAGCTTAGACGCCGGGACTGAATATGGCTACACCTTC | CASSLDAGTEYGYTF | - | TRBJ1-2 | - | TRBV7-9
TGTGCCAGCAGGTCCGGACAGGAGTACAATGAGCAGTTCTTC | CASRSGQEYNEQFF | - | TRBJ2-1 | TRBD1 | TRBV11-1
TGTGCCAGCAGTTTATTCCGGGGAATAGTGGCCTACGAGCAGTACTTC | CASSLFRGIVAYEQYF | once | TRBJ2-7 | - | TRBV28
TGTGCCAGCACGAGACTACAGGGGGCCGCAAGCTCCTACGAGCAGTACTTC | CASTRLQGAASSYEQYF | - | TRBJ2-7 | TRBD1 | TRBV27
TGTGCCACCAGGAGTACGGCGGCGGGCGGGGTTCGTACGCAGTATTTT | CATRSTAAGGVRTQYF | - | TRBJ2-3 | - | TRBV15
TGTGCCAGCAGTTGGGGTAGGGAGCAGCCCCAGCATTTT | CASSWGREQPQHF | - | TRBJ1-5 | - | TRBV27
TGTGCCAGCAGTCTCACCAGGGGGCTGAGAATATTCTTC | CASSLTRGLRIFF | - | TRBJ2-1 | TRBD1 | TRBV28
TGTGCCAGCGACTGGTCGGGGGACCGAGAGCAGTTCTTC | CASDWSGDREQFF | - | TRBJ2-1 | - | TRBV2
TGTGCCAGCAGCTTGTGGTCCGGGAGCGACAATGAGCAGTTCTTC | CASSLWSGSDNEQFF | - | TRBJ2-1 | - | TRBV5-5
TGTGCCAGCAGCTTGGTGGACAGAGTTTGGGAAAAACTGTTTTTT | CASSLVDRVWEKLFF | - | TRBJ1-4 | - | TRBV7-3
TGTGCCAGCAGCCAAAACCTAGGGACAGGGGGCGGCACAGATACGCAGTATTTT | CASSQNLGTGGGTDTQYF | - | TRBJ2-3 | TRBD1 | TRBV14
TGTGCCAGCTCACCGGTGGAGGGGGCCGTAAACACCATATATTTT | CASSPVEGAVNTIYF | - | TRBJ1-3 | TRBD1 | TRBV18
TGTGCCAGCAGTCCGGGACAGGGAGGACAGACCCAGTACTTC | CASSPGQGGQTQYF | - | TRBJ2-5 | TRBD1 | TRBV6-5
TGTGCCAGCAGCCATCACAGGGAAGGGTCCTACGAGCAGTACTTC | CASSHHREGSYEQYF | - | TRBJ2-7 | - | TRBV6-6
TGTGCCAGCGTCGGGACAGCCTCTCGAGCAACTAATGAAAAACTGTTTTTT | CASVGTASRATNEKLFF | - | TRBJ1-4 | TRBD1 | TRBV2
TGTGCCAGCAGCCAAGGATCGACTAGCGGATGGGGGGGGTTAAGCACAGATACGCAGTATTTT | CASSQGSTSGWGGLSTDTQYF | - | TRBJ2-3 | TRBD2 | TRBV4-2
TGTGCCAGCAGTCCAAAGACCGCGGGAGAGCAGTACTTC | CASSPKTAGEQYF | - | TRBJ2-7 | - | TRBV6-5
TGTGCCAGCAGTTCCCGACAGGGCGAAACCTACGAGCAGTACTTC | CASSSRQGETYEQYF | once | TRBJ2-7 | TRBD1 | TRBV5-4
TGTGCCAGCAGTGAATATCCAGACACCTCTGGAAACACCATATATTTT | CASSEYPDTSGNTIYF | - | TRBJ1-3 | - | TRBV25-1
TGTGCCAGCAGCCTCGCGCGGGGGGGCTACAATGAGCAGTTCTTC | CASSLARGGYNEQFF | - | TRBJ2-1 | TRBD2 | TRBV7-9
TGTGCCAGCACCCCTCGGCAGGAAAGAGCTTTCTTT | CASTPRQERAFF | - | TRBJ1-1 | - | TRBV6-6
TGTGCCAGTAATACGGCGGCAGTAAGGTCACAGCCCCAGCATTTT | CASNTAAVRSQPQHF | - | TRBJ1-5 | - | TRBV19
TGTGCCAGCGATAACGGGGTCACCGAGACCCAGTACTTC | CASDNGVTETQYF | - | TRBJ2-5 | - | TRBV6-1
TGTGCCAGCAGGAGAATCGGGGTAGATCGCTATGGCTACACCTTC | CASRRIGVDRYGYTF | - | TRBJ1-2 | - | TRBV7-9
TGTGCCAGTAGTATTTCCGACGGGACTAGCGGTTTCTACGAGCAGTACTTC | CASSISDGTSGFYEQYF | - | TRBJ2-7 | TRBD2 | TRBV19
TGTGCCAGCAGCCAATACAACCCGGAACAGGGGGCCCACGAGCAGTACTTC | CASSQYNPEQGAHEQYF | - | TRBJ2-7 | TRBD1 | TRBV27
TGTGCCAGCACCACAACTAGCGGGGGGTTTTACAATGAGCAGTTCTTC | CASTTTSGGFYNEQFF | - | TRBJ2-1 | TRBD2 | TRBV27
TGCGCCAGCAGCTTCGAGGGTAACGTGAGAGAGACCCAGTACTTC | CASSFEGNVRETQYF | - | TRBJ2-5 | - | TRBV5-1
TGTGCCAGCAGCGGAGGAGCGGGAGGTACTGGCGAGCAGTACTTC | CASSGGAGGTGEQYF | - | TRBJ2-7 | TRBD2 | TRBV9
TGTGCTAGTGGTCCCGGGGTCGTAGAGGGCTACACCTTC | CASGPGVVEGYTF | - | TRBJ1-2 | - | TRBV12-5
TGTGCCAGCAGCTTATCCTCGGGCACAGATACGCAGTATTTT | CASSLSSGTDTQYF | - | TRBJ2-3 | - | TRBV7-2
TGTGCCAGTAGTGCCCTACTAGCGGATACGCAGTATTTT | CASSALLADTQYF | - | TRBJ2-3 | TRBD2 | TRBV19
TGTGCCAGCAGATCGCGGGGGTCCGCCTACGAGCAGTACTTC | CASRSRGSAYEQYF | - | TRBJ2-7 | TRBD2 | TRBV7-2
TGTGCCAGCAGTTTGCCGGGACTAGCGGGATACAATGAGCAGTTCTTC | CASSLPGLAGYNEQFF | - | TRBJ2-1 | TRBD2 | TRBV28
TGTGCCAGCATCATGACAGCAGACCAAGAGACCCAGTACTTC | CASIMTADQETQYF | - | TRBJ2-5 | - | TRBV6-1
TGCGCCAGCAGCCAAGACTCAGCGATTAACTATGGCTACACCTTC | CASSQDSAINYGYTF | - | TRBJ1-2 | - | TRBV4-3
TGCAGCGTTGGAACCGGACAGAATGATGGCTACACCTTC | CSVGTGQNDGYTF | once | TRBJ1-2 | - | TRBV29-1
TGTGCCAGCAGTAACAGGGGAGAGACCCAGTACTTC | CASSNRGETQYF | once | TRBJ2-5 | TRBD1 | TRBV6-5
TGTGCCAGCAGCACGGACAGGGGGCTGTACGGGGCCAACGTCCTGACTTTC | CASSTDRGLYGANVLTF | - | TRBJ2-6 | TRBD1 | TRBV5-4
TGTGCCAGCTCACCGATGACAGCGAACACCGGGGAGCTGTTTTTT | CASSPMTANTGELFF | - | TRBJ2-2 | - | TRBV18
TGCAGCGTTGAAGGGGGGGGCGCGGATACGCAGTATTTT | CSVEGGGADTQYF | - | TRBJ2-3 | - | TRBV29-1
TGTGCCAGCAGCCCCGGGACAGGGGGCATTCTGAACACTGAAGCTTTCTTT | CASSPGTGGILNTEAFF | - | TRBJ1-1 | TRBD1 | TRBV7-9
TGTGCCAGCAGCCCGCGGACAGACAATAATTCACCCCTCCACTTT | CASSPRTDNNSPLHF | once | TRBJ1-6 | - | TRBV5-6
TGTGCCAGCAGGTTGGACAGGCTGGCTTACGAGCAGTACTTC | CASRLDRLAYEQYF | - | TRBJ2-7 | TRBD1 | TRBV6-5
TGTGCCAGCAGCGTAGCCGCAGAATGGAGTGAGCAGTTCTTC | CASSVAAEWSEQFF | - | TRBJ2-1 | - | TRBV9
TGTGCCAGCTCACTACAGGGGTTGTATGGCTACACCTTC | CASSLQGLYGYTF | - | TRBJ1-2 | TRBD1 | TRBV18
TGTGCCAGCAGTTACTCAACAGGGTTTGGTGAAAAACTGTTTTTT | CASSYSTGFGEKLFF | - | TRBJ1-4 | - | TRBV27
TGTGCCAGCAGTCCCGGGGCGGGGTCCTACGAGCAGTACTTC | CASSPGAGSYEQYF | - | TRBJ2-7 | - | TRBV2